This T cell receptor beta chain was documented in a study of blood T cell repertoires in COVID-19. Study-level information: PBMCs, B-cell-depleted T cells, or T cells provided the cDNA or gDNA that made up the material.

Per the authors' pipeline: Amplification of reference gene primers was used by the study to estimate nucleated cell counts. Some clones are missing from TCRdb's copy, which holds only in-frame ones; the method was immunoSEQ multiplex PCR. V, J and clone size are taken as reported in that table, and D and trimming were inferred from the DNA itself. The table has about 250,000 clones, roughly 84% seen once. Trimming cost V 0 bases and J 5 bases; bases outside gene matches: 3. Per germline, CDR1 SGDLS and CDR2 YYNGEE. The CDR3 totals 14 residues. The sample was peripheral blood. This chain joins TRBV9 and TRBJ1-1, with TRBD1 matching 8 bases. The sequence was collected from a man aged 45-60 years with active or convalescent COVID-19. The CDR3 DNA sequence: TGTGCCAGCAGCGTAGGGACAGGGCCTACTGAAGCTTTCTTT. This sequence encodes CASSVGTGPTEAFF.